This T cell receptor beta chain was recorded in a study of memory CD4+ T cells and cytomegalovirus serostatus (dated by TCRdb to the late 2010s). About the investigation overall: A total of about 33 healthy Belgian adults, of whom 9 were CMV seropositive and some 25 were CMV seronegative, were included in the cohort. To replicate a published TCR-based CMV serostatus classifier, the researchers sequenced the CD4+ memory TCRbeta repertoires of a Belgian cohort whose cytomegalovirus serostatus was known.

V and J are truncated by 4 bases and 4 bases respectively, leaving an intervening sequence of 19 bases. The CDR1 and CDR2 encoded by the germline V gene (reference sequence) are LNHDA and SQIVND. The CDR3 runs 16 residues from the cysteine to the phenylalanine. Just the 48-base CDR3 DNA is kept, in frame starting at base 1. Single viable CD3+CD4+CD8-CD45RO+ cells were sorted as memory CD4+ T cells on a FACSAria II. CMV serostatus was determined using a Roche Elecsys assay that detects serum IgG against CMV pp150, pp28, p38 and p52. After the samples were thawed, total CD4+ T cells were enriched through positive selection using CD4 magnetic microbeads. Samples originated from another study that specifically interrogated the CD4+ T cell memory repertoire. Following standard operating procedures, peripheral blood mononuclear cells were isolated and cryopreserved, while serum was kept at -80 degrees C. The staining relied on CD3-PerCP (BW264/56), CD4-APC (RPA-T4), CD45RO-PE (UCHT1) and CD8-Pacific Orange (3B5) antibodies, and Sytox blue was used to exclude non-viable cells.

The research as a whole found: For predicting CMV serostatus, the median bootstrapped AUC was about 0.95 using the original framework and over 0.9 using a US-trained random forest. Among the 160 or so previously reported CMV-associated TCRbeta sequences, 60 to 85 showed up in the CD4+ memory repertoires, with each one found in between one and five individuals. Only CD4+CD45RO+ memory cells were sequenced, unlike the original study, which covered naive and memory CD4+ and CD8+ populations. A median bootstrapped AUC of roughly 0.95 with a 95% CI of 0.76-1.00 was achieved on the Belgian cohort by the original-framework classifier. Results were interpreted as suggesting that the CMV-associated TCR signature is largely present in the CD4+ memory repertoire.

As to this clone: Its antigen specificity is not known. There are no base qualities to consult, and no much larger clone falls within one base.

Genomic DNA was extracted from sorted cells with the Quick-DNA Microprep Kit. Amplification of TCRbeta DNA was done with the immunoSEQ hsTCRbeta kit, following the protocol from the manufacturer. TCRbeta libraries were sequenced on an Illumina MiSeq instrument. Regarding the original processing steps: Following removal of out-of-frame sequences, 2 million to 2.5 million distinct TCRbeta sequences were retained, with an average of roughly 70,000 per individual. Each individual was scored according to the count of around 160 previously reported CMV-associated TCRbeta sequences and the total productive distinct TCRbeta count. A beta-binomial model was reimplemented in Python, and scikit-learn random forests with default parameters were trained on US cohort data. Classifier performance on the Belgian cohort was reported as the median AUC with percentile confidence intervals calculated over 10,000 bootstrap iterations. Held by TCRdb, this immuneACCESS table contains in-frame sequences only and omits some clones. Under half of the omission traces to an unresolved V gene where checked; the cause of the rest is unknown. The V and J calls and clone size come from that table; D and trimming were worked out from the DNA. The sample table holds some 48,000 clones, of which around 80% were seen once. About 0.7% of the sample lies in the top ten.

The sequence was obtained from an adult in good health and CMV-seronegative. Material: memory CD4+ T cells from blood. The sequence links TRBV19 to TRBJ1-1; a weak D assignment points to TRBD1 (6 bases agree). The CDR3 reads as follows: CASSTSTGYGGTEAFF. The DNA reads as follows: TGTGCCAGTAGTACCTCGACAGGTTACGGAGGCACTGAAGCTTTCTTT.